This T cell receptor beta chain was obtained from a study of cytomegalovirus exposure and HLA in healthy donors. Study information: The 120 validation repertoires used the same platform as the 550 to 800 first-cohort repertoires (as reported by a later analysis). Whole-study results and caveats: The authors enumerated over 150 TCR beta chains as linked to cytomegalovirus.

The V gene's germline CDR1 is SGDLS and CDR2 YYNGEE. The V gene end was trimmed by 4 bases and the J gene end by 6 bases; junction bases not matched to a gene: 16. CDR3 size: 17 residues. It was the roughly 130-subject validation cohort, separate from the approximately 700-subject first cohort, to which the donors belonged. Clones were read by immunoSEQ multiplex PCR, and TCRdb kept only the in-frame ones, dropping some. The table includes about 160,000 clones, 84% detected once. A word on this clone: What it recognizes is unknown.

Material for sequencing was PBMCs. The clonotype comes from a young man in good health and CMV-seropositive. The chain recombines TRBV9 with TRBJ2-3; 8 bases align to TRBD2. The CDR3: CASSTRTSPQAPDTQYF. As DNA, the CDR3 is TGTGCCAGCAGCACTCGGACTAGCCCGCAGGCTCCCGATACGCAGTATTTT.